This TCR beta chain appears in the sequencing data of a study of cytomegalovirus exposure and HLA in healthy donors. Study background: Of 300 to 450 genotyped donors, 70% to 85% clustered with self-reported Caucasian donors.

Amplification used 60 Vbeta primers and 13 Jbeta primers. Assay: immunoSEQ multiplex PCR; the TCRdb copy retains only in-frame clones and omits some. The data contain under 150,000 clones, roughly 80% of them singletons. Notes on this clone: Its antigen is undetermined.

Overall study results and limits: Many donors shared some public TCRs, even though most TCR sequences were rare. Some highly shared sequence variants likely arose as a pipeline artifact. In a later analysis, at a false discovery rate of 0.05, over 15,000 TCR beta sequences matched HLA alleles.

This TCR derives from a boy aged 5-17 years in good health and CMV-seronegative. Source material: PBMCs.

CDR3 region: CASSLVGRFTFF. CDR3 nucleotides: TGTGCCAGCAGCTTGGTGGGCAGGTTCACGTTTTTT. J is TRBJ1-4 and V is TRBV5-4; D gene ambiguous. This CDR3 has 12 residues. V was clipped by 0 bases and J by 16 bases, with 13 bases between them. Germline V gene lookup returns CDR1 SGHNT and CDR2 YYREEE (reference sequence).